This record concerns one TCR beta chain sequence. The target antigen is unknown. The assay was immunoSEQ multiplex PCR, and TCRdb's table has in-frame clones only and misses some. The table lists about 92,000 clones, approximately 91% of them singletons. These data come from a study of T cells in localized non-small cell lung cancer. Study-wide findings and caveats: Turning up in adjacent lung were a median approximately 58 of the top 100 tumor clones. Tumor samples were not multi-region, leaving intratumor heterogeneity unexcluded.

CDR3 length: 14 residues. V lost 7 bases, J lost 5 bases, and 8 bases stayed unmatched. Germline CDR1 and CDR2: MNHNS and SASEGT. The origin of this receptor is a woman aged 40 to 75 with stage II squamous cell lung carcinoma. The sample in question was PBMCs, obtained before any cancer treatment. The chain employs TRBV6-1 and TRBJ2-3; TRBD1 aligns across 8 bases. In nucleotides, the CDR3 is TGTGCCAGCAATTACGACAGGGGTGTAGATACGCAGTATTTT. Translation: CASNYDRGVDTQYF.